This T cell receptor beta chain was captured by sequencing in a study of blood T cell repertoires in COVID-19. TCRdb's copy holds only in-frame clones and misses some; the assay was immunoSEQ multiplex PCR. Of around 200,000 clones listed, around four fifths are singletons. This CDR3 is built from 15 residues. V lost 9 bases and J lost 6; bases outside the gene matches: 15. Germline CDR1 SNHLY, CDR2 FYNNEI. This rearrangement joins TRBV2 to TRBJ2-7; the match to TRBD1 covers 9 bases. Material: peripheral blood. The TCR was taken from a woman aged 70-85 years with COVID-19, enrolled during active disease. The CDR3 DNA is TGTGCCAGTCTACTATCACAGGGGGCCGTAAGCGAGCAGTACTTC. As protein: CASLLSQGAVSEQYF. Supplemented by reference TRBV2 and TRBJ2-7, the full variable domain reads EPEVTQTPSHQVTQMGQEVILRCVPISNHLYFYWYRQILGQKVEFLVSFYNNEISEKSEIFDDQFSVERPDGSNFTLKIRSTKLEDSAMYFCASLLSQGAVSEQYFGPGTRLTVT.